This TCR beta chain was sequenced for a study of cytomegalovirus exposure and HLA in healthy donors. Whole-study context: In a later analysis, it was reported that the roughly 120 validation repertoires had been produced on the same platform as the roughly 610 repertoires belonging to the first cohort. Study conclusions and caveats: A subsequent analysis found that TCR clusters from the first cohort also tended to co-occur in the approximately 120 validation repertoires, with approximately 94% of cluster scores above 0.

Regarding this clone: Its specificity is not known.

Produced via immunoSEQ multiplex PCR; TCRdb's table is partial and in-frame only. Of 150,000 to 200,000 clones listed, approximately 81% were seen once; the top ten hold about a sixth. Sample: PBMCs. The sequence was collected from a man aged 18 to 30 in good health and CMV-seropositive.

The CDR3 region is CASSPRQARDTQYF. CDR3 nucleotides: TGTGCCAGCAGTCCGCGACAGGCGCGGGATACGCAGTATTTT. V and J are TRBV6-1 and TRBJ2-3; D is perhaps TRBD1 (6 bases). CDR3 size: 14 residues. V was cut by 5 bases and J by 6 bases, with 15 bases left in between. Germline V gives CDR1 MNHNS, CDR2 SASEGT.